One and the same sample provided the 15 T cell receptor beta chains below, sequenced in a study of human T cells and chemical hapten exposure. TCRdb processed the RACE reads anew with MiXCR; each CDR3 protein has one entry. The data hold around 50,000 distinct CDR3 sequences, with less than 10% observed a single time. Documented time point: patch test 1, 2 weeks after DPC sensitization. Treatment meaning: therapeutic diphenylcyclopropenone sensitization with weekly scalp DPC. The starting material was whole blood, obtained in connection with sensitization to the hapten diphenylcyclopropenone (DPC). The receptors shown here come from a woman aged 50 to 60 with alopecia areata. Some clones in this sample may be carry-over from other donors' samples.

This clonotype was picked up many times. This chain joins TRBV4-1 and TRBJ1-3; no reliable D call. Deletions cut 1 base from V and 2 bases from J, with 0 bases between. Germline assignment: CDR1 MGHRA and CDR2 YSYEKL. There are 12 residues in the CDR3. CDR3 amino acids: CASSQAGNTIYF. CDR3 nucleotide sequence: TGCGCCAGCAGCCAAGCTGGAAACACCATATATTTT.

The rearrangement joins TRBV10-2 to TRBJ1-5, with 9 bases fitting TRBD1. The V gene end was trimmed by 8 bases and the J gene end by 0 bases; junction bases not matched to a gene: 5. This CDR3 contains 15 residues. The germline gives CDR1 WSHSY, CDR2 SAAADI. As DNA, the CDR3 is TGCGCCAGCGGCCGACAGGGGGATAGCAATCAGCCCCAGCATTTT. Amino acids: CASGRQGDSNQPQHF.

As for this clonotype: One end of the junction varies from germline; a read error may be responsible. The CDR3 region is CMSEFGEKPFF. The CDR3 nucleotides are TGCATGAGCGAATTCGGTGAAAAACCGTTTTTT. The chain couples TRBV20-1 to TRBJ1-4; no firm D call. The germline gives CDR1 DFQATT, CDR2 SNEGSKA (reference sequence). The CDR3 is 11 residues long.

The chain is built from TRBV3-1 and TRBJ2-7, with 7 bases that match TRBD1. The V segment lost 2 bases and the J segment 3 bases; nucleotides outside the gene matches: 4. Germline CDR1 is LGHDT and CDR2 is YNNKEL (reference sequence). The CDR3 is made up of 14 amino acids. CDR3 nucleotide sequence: TGTGCCAGCAGCCAACCGGGACAGAACTACGAGCAGTACTTC. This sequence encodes CASSQPGQNYEQYF.

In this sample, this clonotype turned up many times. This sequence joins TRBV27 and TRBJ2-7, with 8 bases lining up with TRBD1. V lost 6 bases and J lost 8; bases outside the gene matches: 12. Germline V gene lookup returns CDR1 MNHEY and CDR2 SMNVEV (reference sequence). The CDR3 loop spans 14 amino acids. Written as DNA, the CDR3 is TGTGCCAGCAGCCAGACCCAGACAGGGGACCAGCAGTACTTC. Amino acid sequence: CASSQTQTGDQQYF.

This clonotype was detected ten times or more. The CDR3 reads CSANTGATGANVLTF. The CDR3 bases are TGCAGCGCTAATACGGGGGCCACTGGGGCCAACGTCCTGACTTTC. The V gene is TRBV29-1, the J gene TRBJ2-6, with D perhaps being TRBD1 or TRBD2 (6 bases each). CDR1 is SQVTM and CDR2 is ANQGSEA in the germline V gene. The CDR3 loop spans 15 amino acids. Between the trimmed V and J ends, which lost 7 bases and 2 bases, there was a span of 15 bases.

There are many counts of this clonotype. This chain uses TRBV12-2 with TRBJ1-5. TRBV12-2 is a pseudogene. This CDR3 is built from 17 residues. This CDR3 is CASRYGRQSLSNQPQHF. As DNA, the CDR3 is TGTGCAAGTCGCTACGGAAGGCAGTCACTTAGCAATCAGCCCCAGCATTTT.

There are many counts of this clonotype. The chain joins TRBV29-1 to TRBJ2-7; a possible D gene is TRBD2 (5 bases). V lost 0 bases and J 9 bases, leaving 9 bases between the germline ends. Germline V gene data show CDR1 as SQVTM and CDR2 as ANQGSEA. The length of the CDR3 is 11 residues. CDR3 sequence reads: CSVEDGRSQYF. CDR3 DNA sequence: TGCAGCGTTGAAGATGGGAGATCGCAGTACTTC.

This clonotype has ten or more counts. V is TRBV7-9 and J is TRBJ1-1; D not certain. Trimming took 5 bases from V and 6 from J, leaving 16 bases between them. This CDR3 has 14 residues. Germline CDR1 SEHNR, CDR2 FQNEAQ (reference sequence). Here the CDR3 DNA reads TGTGCCAGCAGCCCCGTCGAGGGAAGCGCTGAAGCTTTCTTT. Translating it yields CASSPVEGSAEAFF.

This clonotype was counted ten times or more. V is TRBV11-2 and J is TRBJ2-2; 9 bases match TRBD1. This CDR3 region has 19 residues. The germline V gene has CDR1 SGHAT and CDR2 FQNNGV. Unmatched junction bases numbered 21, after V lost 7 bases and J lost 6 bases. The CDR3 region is CASNLDPVPGTGLAGELFF. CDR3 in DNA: TGTGCCAGCAACCTCGATCCCGTCCCAGGGACAGGGCTAGCCGGGGAGCTGTTTTTT. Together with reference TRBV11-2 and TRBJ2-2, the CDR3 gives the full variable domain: EAGVAQSPRYKIIEKRQSVAFWCNPISGHATLYWYQQILGQGPKLLIQFQNNGVVDDSQLPKDRFSAERLKGVDSTLKIQPAKLEDSAVYLCASNLDPVPGTGLAGELFFGEGSRLTVL.

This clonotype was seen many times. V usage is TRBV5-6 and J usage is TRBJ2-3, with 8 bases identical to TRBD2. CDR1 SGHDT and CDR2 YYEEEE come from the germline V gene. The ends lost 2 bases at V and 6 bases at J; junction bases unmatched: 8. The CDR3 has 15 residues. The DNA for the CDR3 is TGTGCCAGCAGCTTAACTGGACTAGCAACGGATACGCAGTATTTT. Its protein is CASSLTGLATDTQYF.

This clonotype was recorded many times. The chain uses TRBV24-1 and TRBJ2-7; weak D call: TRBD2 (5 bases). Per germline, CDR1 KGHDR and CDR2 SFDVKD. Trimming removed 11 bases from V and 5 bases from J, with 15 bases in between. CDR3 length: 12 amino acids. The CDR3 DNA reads TGTGCCATCGCGGTTGACGGGAACGAGCAGTACTTC. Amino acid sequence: CAIAVDGNEQYF.

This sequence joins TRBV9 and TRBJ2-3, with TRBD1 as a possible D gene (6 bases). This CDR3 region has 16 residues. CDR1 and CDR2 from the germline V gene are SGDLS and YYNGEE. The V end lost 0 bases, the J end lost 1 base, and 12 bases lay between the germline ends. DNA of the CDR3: TGTGCCAGCAGCGTAGCGGGGACACCAGGCACAGATACGCAGTATTTT. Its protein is CASSVAGTPGTDTQYF.

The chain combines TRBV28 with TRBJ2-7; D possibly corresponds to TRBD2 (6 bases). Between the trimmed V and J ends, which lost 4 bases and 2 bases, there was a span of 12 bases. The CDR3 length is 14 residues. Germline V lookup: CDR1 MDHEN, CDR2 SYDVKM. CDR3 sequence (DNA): TGTGCCAGCAGTTCCCCGGGACTTACCTACGAGCAGTACTTC. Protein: CASSSPGLTYEQYF.

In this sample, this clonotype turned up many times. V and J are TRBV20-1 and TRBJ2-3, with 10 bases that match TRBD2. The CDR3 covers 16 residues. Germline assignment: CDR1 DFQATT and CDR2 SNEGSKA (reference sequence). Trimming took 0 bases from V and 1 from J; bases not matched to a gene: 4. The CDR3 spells CSARDWGTSGTDTQYF. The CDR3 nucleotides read TGCAGTGCTAGAGATTGGGGGACTAGCGGCACAGATACGCAGTATTTT.